These 18 T cell receptor beta chains originate from one sample sequenced in a study of T-cell reconstitution after alpha-beta-depleted transplantation in children listed by TCRdb under 2016. Library generation was performed with PCR. The instrument given in TCRdb is Illumina HiSeq 2500. TCR libraries were prepared with molecular barcoding, using unique molecular identifiers to normalize TCRbeta repertoire quantification. The public sequencing data were trimmed at Q25 with fastp and processed into clonotypes with MiXCR by TCRdb, which kept only in-frame beta chains. One record per CDR3 amino acid sequence lists the most common genes and DNA. Counted in this sample were some 87,000 distinct CDR3 sequences; roughly a sixth of them appeared once. 20% of the sample is held by the ten biggest clonotypes. According to the study, the label for this sample's treatment or condition signals: allogeneic hematopoietic cell transplantation with graft depleted of TCRalphabeta T cells and CD19 B cells.

The source was PBMCs, mostly from graft donor cells, collected 180 days after TCRalphabeta/CD19-depleted stem cell transplant. Every receptor here comes from a male patient between 2 and 15 years old who had a stem cell transplant for acute lymphoblastic leukemia, so the T cells may come from the graft donor.

This clonotype was counted a few times. The V and J genes are TRBV12-3 or TRBV12-4 and TRBJ1-4; no clear D. There are 11 residues in the CDR3. The V and J ends lost 6 bases and 7 bases respectively, with 6 bases between them. The CDR3 spells CASSLLEKLFF. The CDR3 DNA is TGTGCCAGCAGCCTCCTTGAAAAACTGTTTTTT.

In this sample, this clonotype turned up a few times. The J gene is TRBJ1-1, the V gene TRBV29-1, with D maybe TRBD1 (5 bases). The CDR3 spans 11 residues. With 5 bases removed from V and 1 base from J, the gap between germline ends came to 5 bases. Germline V lookup: CDR1 SQVTM, CDR2 ANQGSEA. CDR3 protein: CSVTGNTEAFF. The CDR3 nucleotides are TGCAGCGTTACAGGGAACACTGAAGCTTTCTTT.

The rearrangement uses TRBV24-1 and TRBJ2-3, with no clear D. The CDR3 runs to 13 residues. Trimming removed 2 bases at V and 5 bases at J, with 7 bases between. CDR1 and CDR2 (germline): KGHDR, SFDVKD. The CDR3 bases are TGTGCCACCAGTGATTCTGGCGAAGATACGCAGTATTTT. This gives the protein CATSDSGEDTQYF.

There are a few counts of this clonotype. The rearrangement links TRBV9 to TRBJ2-2, with a possible D match to TRBD2 (5 bases). The germline V gene encodes CDR1 SGDLS and CDR2 YYNGEE. This CDR3 contains 15 residues. Trimming stripped 0 bases from V and 1 base from J, with 7 bases between. The CDR3: CASSVASGNTGELFF. Here the CDR3 DNA reads TGTGCCAGCAGCGTAGCCAGCGGGAACACCGGGGAGCTGTTTTTT. Full variable domain (outside the CDR3, taken from reference TRBV9 and TRBJ2-2): DSGVTQTPKHLITATGQRVTLRCSPRSGDLSVYWYQQSLDQGLQFLIQYYNGEERAKGNILERFSAQQFPDLHSELNLSSLELGDSALYFCASSVASGNTGELFFGEGSRLTVL.

By proportion, this clonotype is medium-sized. The chain carries TRBV7-9 and TRBJ1-1; the match to TRBD1 covers 10 bases. CDR1 and CDR2 (germline): SEHNR, FQNEAQ (reference sequence). CDR3 size: 12 residues. J gave up 11 bases and V 8 bases, and 8 bases lay outside the gene matches. This CDR3 is CASGTGDLGAFF. The CDR3 DNA is TGTGCCAGCGGGACAGGGGACCTGGGTGCTTTCTTT.

The table lists this clonotype with a few counts. CDR3 amino acids: CSAPRLAGIHTDTQYF. In DNA form, the CDR3 reads TGCAGTGCTCCGAGACTAGCGGGGATTCACACAGATACGCAGTATTTT. The rearrangement joins TRBV20-1 to TRBJ2-3, with TRBD2 matching 11 bases. The CDR3 loop spans 16 amino acids. CDR1 and CDR2 (germline): DFQATT, SNEGSKA (reference sequence). J gave up 2 bases and V 5 bases, and 9 bases lay outside the gene matches.

Only a few counts were recorded for this clonotype. The V call is TRBV5-1, the J call TRBJ1-3, with unresolved D. CDR3 length: 14 residues. Germline CDR1 is SGHRS and CDR2 is YFSETQ. Trimming stripped 0 bases from V and 0 bases from J, with 4 bases between. The CDR3 loop is CASSLESSGNTIYF. DNA of the CDR3: TGCGCCAGCAGCTTGGAGTCCTCTGGAAACACCATATATTTT.

V usage is TRBV12-3 or TRBV12-4 and J usage is TRBJ1-6; no reliable D call. Trimming pared 2 bases from V and 7 bases from J, leaving 9 bases between. The CDR3 extends over 14 amino acids. The CDR3 nucleotides read TGTGCCAGCAGTTTAATGGGTTCAAATTCACCCCTCCACTTT. It is translated as CASSLMGSNSPLHF.

The chain combines TRBV28 with TRBJ2-7; D gene uncertain. Trimming pared 1 base from V and 1 base from J, leaving 8 bases between. CDR3 length equals 14 residues. Germline V gives CDR1 MDHEN, CDR2 SYDVKM. The CDR3 nucleotides are TGTGCCAGCAGTTTATTGGGCAGGTCCTACGAGCAGTACTTC. Translating gives CASSLLGRSYEQYF. The full variable domain, completed using reference TRBV28 and TRBJ2-7, is DVKVTQSSRYLVKRTGEKVFLECVQDMDHENMFWYRQDPGLGLRLIYFSYDVKMKEKGDIPEGYSVSREKKERFSLILESASTNQTSMYLCASSLLGRSYEQYFGPGTRLTVT.

In this sample, this clonotype turned up a few times. The chain recombines TRBV10-1 with TRBJ2-2, with TRBD2 matching 13 bases. The CDR3 sequence is 19 residues long. J was trimmed by 5 bases and V by 0 bases; bases with no gene match: 9. CDR1 is WNHNN and CDR2 is SYGVQD in the germline V gene (reference sequence). The CDR3 loop reads CASSESRLAGGVRTGELFF. The CDR3 DNA follows: TGCGCCAGCAGTGAGTCGAGACTAGCGGGAGGCGTGAGGACCGGGGAGCTGTTTTTT.

The chain links TRBV10-3 to TRBJ2-3, with TRBD1 matching 10 bases. From germline, CDR1 is ENHRY and CDR2 SYGVKD. CDR3 size: 16 residues. Trimming removed 6 bases from V and 3 bases from J; junction bases left unmatched: 9. CDR3 sequence reads: CAIRRKDRGSTDTQYF. The CDR3, as DNA: TGTGCCATCAGAAGAAAGGACAGGGGGTCGACAGATACGCAGTATTTT.

This clonotype was seen more than once but under ten times. The V gene is TRBV7-2, the J gene TRBJ1-5; D is ambiguous. V dropped 1 base and J dropped 7 bases, with 14 bases sitting between them. Germline loops: CDR1 SGHTA, CDR2 FQGNSA. The CDR3 totals 15 residues. The CDR3 DNA reads TGTGCCAGCAGCTTAGTAGCCCTGGGCGACCAGCCCCAGCATTTT. Amino acids: CASSLVALGDQPQHF.

The chain links TRBV12-3 or TRBV12-4 to TRBJ2-2; D may be TRBD1 or TRBD2 (5 bases each). This CDR3 comprises 15 residues. Trimming removed 5 bases at V and 2 bases at J, with 12 bases between. The DNA of the CDR3 is TGTGCCAGCAGTGTCGGGGCCGGCAACACCGGGGAGCTGTTTTTT. It yields the protein CASSVGAGNTGELFF.

This clonotype has just a few counts. This chain joins TRBV5-5 and TRBJ1-5; D is perhaps TRBD1 (6 bases). V was clipped by 1 base and J by 7 bases, with 9 bases between them. The CDR3 length is 13 residues. Germline CDR1 SGHKS, CDR2 YYEKEE (reference sequence). CDR3 sequence: CASSLSTGQPQHF. CDR3 in DNA: TGTGCCAGCAGCTTGTCGACAGGCCAGCCCCAGCATTTT.

This chain uses TRBV25-1 with TRBJ2-2; D gene unclear. Germline-derived CDR1 and CDR2 are MGHDK and SYGVNS. CDR3 length: 14 amino acids. V was pared by 2 bases and J by 0 bases, with 4 bases between. CDR3 in amino acids: CASSETSNTGELFF. DNA for the CDR3: TGTGCCAGCAGTGAAACATCGAACACCGGGGAGCTGTTTTTT.

The table lists this clonotype with a few counts. CDR3 coding DNA: TGTGCCAGCAGCTGGACAGGGGAAGGGGATGAGCAGTTCTTC. Protein sequence: CASSWTGEGDEQFF. The V and J genes are TRBV7-2 and TRBJ2-1; 9 bases are a match to TRBD1. This CDR3 region has 14 residues. The V and J ends lost 4 bases and 8 bases, in that order; junction bases with no gene match: 6. Germline assignment: CDR1 SGHTA and CDR2 FQGNSA.

This clonotype was recorded many times. The genes are TRBV6-4 and TRBJ2-2; 9 nucleotides line up with TRBD2. V trimming: 8 bases; J trimming: 6 bases; junction bases outside the gene matches: 7. Germline lookup yields CDR1 MRHNA and CDR2 SNTAGT. The CDR3 is 14 amino acids. The CDR3 DNA is TGTGCCAGCCCCCGGCGGGGGGGCCCCGGGGAGCTGTTTTTT. Amino acid sequence: CASPRRGGPGELFF.

This clonotype was seen a few times. This sequence joins TRBV3-1 and TRBJ1-1; D call uncertain. Germline CDR1 is LGHDT and CDR2 is YNNKEL (reference sequence). This CDR3 is built from 14 residues. V shed 4 bases and J shed 1 base, with 10 bases lying between them. The CDR3 here is CASSPRTENTEAFF. CDR3 nucleotides: TGTGCCAGCAGCCCACGGACGGAGAACACTGAAGCTTTCTTT.